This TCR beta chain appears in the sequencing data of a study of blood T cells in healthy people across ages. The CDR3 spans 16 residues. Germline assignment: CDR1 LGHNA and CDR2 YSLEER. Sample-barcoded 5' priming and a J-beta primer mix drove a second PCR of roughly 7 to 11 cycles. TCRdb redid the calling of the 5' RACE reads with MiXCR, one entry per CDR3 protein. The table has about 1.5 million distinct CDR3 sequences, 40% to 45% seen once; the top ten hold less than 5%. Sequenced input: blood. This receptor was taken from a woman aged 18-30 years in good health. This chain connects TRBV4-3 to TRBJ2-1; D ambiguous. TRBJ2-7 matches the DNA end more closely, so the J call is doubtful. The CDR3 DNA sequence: TGCGCCAGCAGCCAAGGCCACAGTAGCTCCTACAATGAGCAGTACTTC. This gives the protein CASSQGHSSSYNEQYF.